This T cell receptor beta chain originates from a study of type 1 regulatory T cells. Study as a whole: T-allo10 is a Tr1-enriched, alloantigen-specific CD4 T cell product made in vitro.

V was pared by 2 bases and J by 4 bases, with 8 bases between. The V gene's germline CDR1 is SGHVS and CDR2 FNYEAQ. The CDR3 spans 13 residues. TCRdb analysed the reads with MiXCR anew, one entry per CDR3 protein. The sample has 60,000 to 80,000 distinct CDR3 sequences, 50% to 70% seen once. This clonotype was counted between two and nine times. Its antigen is unknown. The gene calls are TRBV7-6 and TRBJ1-1; D might be TRBD1 (5 bases). Specimen: cultured T cells, either the whole culture or a sorted T cell fraction (not recorded which). The subset here: Tr1-enriched cell product generated in vitro against host alloantigens. This sequence originates from a human donor in good health. The CDR3 here is CASSLQGPTEAFF. CDR3 sequence (DNA): TGTGCCAGCAGCTTACAGGGTCCCACTGAAGCTTTCTTT.